Sequencing of this T cell receptor (beta chain) was carried out in a study of T cell responses to AZD1222 COVID-19 vaccine. The CDR3 covers 12 residues. With 5 bases removed from V and 3 bases from J, the gap between germline ends came to 7 bases. Germline loops: CDR1 MDHEN, CDR2 SYDVKM. Clones were read by immunoSEQ multiplex PCR, and TCRdb kept only the in-frame ones, dropping some. The data show approximately 150,000 clones, with 92% seen just once and less than 2.5% held by the top ten. Here the sequenced sample was peripheral blood, taken on day 0 of AZD1222 vaccination. The chain joins TRBV28 to TRBJ1-2; no definite D call. This TCR derives from an adult in good health. CDR3 sequence (DNA): TGTGCCAGCAGTCGCACCGACTATGGCTACACCTTC. It specifies CASSRTDYGYTF.